The rows below give T cell receptor beta chains drawn from one sample of a study of Ad26.COV2.S vaccination and SARS-CoV-2 variants. Sequencing was performed with immunoSEQ multiplex PCR; in TCRdb, only in-frame clones are kept and a portion is missing. The repertoire holds some 390,000 clones, with 70% to 90% as singletons. The material sequenced was peripheral blood, taken in a trial of Ad26.COV2.S vaccine versus placebo. The receptor source for this set is a person aged 18 to 65 who received the Ad26.COV2.S COVID-19 vaccine or a placebo. CDR3s include the opening cysteine and the closing phenylalanine or tryptophan. The order of the fields is V gene, D gene, clone size, CDR3 length, J gene, CDR3 protein, CDR3 DNA. D genes are given only for firm matches. Size is omitted from some rows. Given values are once, few, many or a class for expanded clones.

TRBV7-2,TRBD2,.,15,TRBJ2-7,CASSTPGLAAHEQYF,TGTGCCAGCAGCACGCCGGGACTAGCGGCCCACGAGCAGTACTTC
TRBV24-1,TRBD2,.,15,TRBJ2-3,CATSDFGLAGSTQYF,TGTGCCACCAGTGATTTCGGGCTAGCGGGGAGTACGCAGTATTTT
TRBV30,TRBD2,.,17,TRBJ2-1,CAWSPISGLADYNEQFF,TGTGCCTGGAGTCCGATCTCCGGACTAGCGGATTACAATGAGCAGTTCTTC
TRBV15,.,.,15,TRBJ2-5,CATSRGLLPSGAQYF,TGTGCCACCAGCAGAGGACTGCTCCCTTCGGGTGCCCAGTACTTC
TRBV3-1/TRBV3-2,.,few,12,TRBJ2-7,CASSQVPYEQYF,TGTGCCAGCAGCCAAGTCCCCTACGAGCAGTACTTC
TRBV6-5,.,.,16,TRBJ1-2,CASSYSMQGFGYGYTF,TGTGCCAGCAGTTACTCGATGCAGGGATTTGGCTATGGCTACACCTTC
TRBV2,TRBD1,once,16,TRBJ2-5,CASSGGRDRVAETQYF,TGTGCCAGCAGCGGGGGTCGGGACAGGGTTGCAGAGACCCAGTACTTC
TRBV5-4,.,.,16,TRBJ1-6,CASSPRPGRGDSPLHF,TGTGCCAGCAGCCCCCGCCCCGGGCGGGGGGATTCACCCCTCCACTTT
TRBV28,.,.,13,TRBJ2-3,CASRLTGTDTQYF,TGTGCCAGCAGGCTCACAGGCACAGATACGCAGTATTTT
TRBV27,.,.,15,TRBJ2-3,CASNPLGQGADTQYF,TGTGCCAGCAATCCCCTCGGACAAGGGGCAGATACGCAGTATTTT
TRBV6-1,TRBD2,.,14,TRBJ2-7,CASSERGDGGEQYF,TGTGCCAGCAGTGAACGGGGGGACGGAGGCGAGCAGTACTTC
TRBV7-2,TRBD2,.,15,TRBJ2-5,CASSWTSGRAGTQYF,TGTGCCAGCAGCTGGACTAGCGGGAGGGCCGGGACCCAGTACTTC
TRBV27,TRBD1,.,17,TRBJ1-2,CASSLAVTGAKSYGYTF,TGTGCCAGCAGTTTAGCGGTCACAGGGGCTAAGAGCTATGGCTACACCTTC
TRBV6-5,.,.,14,TRBJ2-3,CASSSDSSTDTQYF,TGTGCCAGCAGTTCAGACAGTAGCACAGATACGCAGTATTTT